Each of the 28 T cell receptor beta chains below was sequenced from the same sample in a study of shared clonotypes between healthy human individuals (TCRdb year 2020). Library method: the immunoSEQ multiplex PCR assay. TCRdb obtained this table from immuneACCESS and retained in-frame rearrangements with V and J assigned. These tables miss some clones; where compared with another copy, unresolved V genes account for less than half of the shortfall, and the remainder is unexplained. Here the sample has approximately 470,000 clones; approximately 84% occur a single time. The ten largest clones add up to about 12% of the sample. Sequencing was carried out using PBMCs. The origin of the receptors is a woman between 40 and 55 years old in good health. Some clones in this sample may be carry-over from other donors' samples.

The chain joins TRBV5-6 to TRBJ1-3; D unclear. From germline, CDR1 is SGHDT and CDR2 YYEEEE. The CDR3 totals 14 residues. The germline V and J ends were trimmed by 2 bases and 0 bases, with 6 bases remaining between them. CDR3: CASSLHHSGNTIYF. The CDR3 DNA sequence: TGTGCCAGCAGCTTACACCACTCTGGAAACACCATATATTTT.

V and J are TRBV28 and TRBJ1-1; 8 bases map to TRBD1. CDR3 length: 17 amino acids. Germline values: CDR1 MDHEN, CDR2 SYDVKM. V trimming: 3 bases; J trimming: 4 bases; junction bases outside the gene matches: 13. The CDR3 spells CASSLFAGGAFGTEAFF. In nucleotides, the CDR3 is TGTGCCAGCAGTTTGTTTGCAGGGGGCGCTTTTGGCACTGAAGCTTTCTTT.

This clone was recorded many times. This rearrangement joins TRBV7-2 to TRBJ2-3; TRBD2 matches 8 bases. The CDR3 extends over 15 amino acids. Looked up from germline, CDR1 is SGHTA and CDR2 is FQGNSA. Trimming removed 0 bases from V and 6 bases from J; junction bases left unmatched: 5. CDR3 in DNA: TGTGCCAGCAGCTTAGCCAGCGGGAGTAGGGATACGCAGTATTTT. The encoded protein is CASSLASGSRDTQYF.

The chain carries TRBV7-2 and TRBJ1-5, with D maybe TRBD1 (5 bases). Germline assignment: CDR1 SGHTA and CDR2 FQGNSA. V lost 1 base and J lost 7, with 14 bases in between. The CDR3 is made up of 15 amino acids. CDR3 in DNA: TGTGCCAGCAGCTTAGAAAGAGGGGTAGAACAGCCCCAGCATTTT. Protein: CASSLERGVEQPQHF.

About this clone itself: A far larger clone differs by one base, so this is likely a read error. This chain connects TRBV2 to TRBJ2-7; D is ambiguous. CDR1 and CDR2 (germline): SNHLY, FYNNEI. Trimming removed 5 bases at V and 0 bases at J, with 2 bases between. This CDR3 comprises 11 residues. In nucleotides, the CDR3 is TGTGCCAGCAGTTTCTCCTACGAGCAGTACTTC. It translates to CASSFSYEQYF.

The chain combines TRBV19 with TRBJ2-3; D might be TRBD2 (5 bases). V was clipped by 6 bases and J by 2 bases, with 12 bases between them. CDR3 size: 14 residues. Germline CDR1 LNHDA, CDR2 SQIVND (reference sequence). In nucleotides, the CDR3 is TGTGCCAGTAGGGGGAGTGGCGACACAGATACGCAGTATTTT. Its translation is CASRGSGDTDTQYF.

The genes are TRBV30 and TRBJ1-2; TRBD1 might be the D (6 bases). Trimming stripped 1 base from V and 5 bases from J, with 8 bases between. Germline V lookup: CDR1 GTSNPN, CDR2 SVGIG (reference sequence). CDR3 length: 12 residues. The CDR3 DNA sequence: TGTGCCTGGAGTGGAACAGGGTATGGCTACACCTTC. Amino acids: CAWSGTGYGYTF.

This chain links TRBV6-6 with TRBJ2-7, with TRBD1 as a possible D gene (6 bases). The CDR3 consists of 16 residues. Germline loops: CDR1 MNHNY, CDR2 SVGAGI (reference sequence). Trimming removed 6 bases at V and 0 bases at J, with 18 bases between. CDR3 sequence reads: CASSLQGAPFSYEQYF. CDR3 bases: TGTGCCAGCAGCCTACAGGGAGCCCCCTTCTCCTACGAGCAGTACTTC.

In regard to this clone: A far larger clone is one base from this, pointing to a likely read error. Different DNA sequences within this sample yield the same CDR3. The gene calls are TRBV5-6 and TRBJ2-2, with D hard to call. Germline-derived CDR1 and CDR2 are SGHDT and YYEEEE. The CDR3 covers 13 residues. With 2 bases removed from V and 5 bases from J, the gap between germline ends came to 7 bases. CDR3: CASSFVITGELFF. DNA for the CDR3: TGTGCCAGCAGCTTTGTTATAACCGGGGAGCTGTTTTTT.

V is TRBV13 and J is TRBJ2-7; D gene ambiguous. Germline values: CDR1 PRHDT, CDR2 FYEKMQ (reference sequence). The V gene lost 4 bases and the J gene lost 1 base, with 11 bases spanning the gap. The CDR3 runs to 14 residues. The CDR3 spells CASSSRALSYEQYF. DNA of the CDR3: TGTGCCAGCAGCTCACGGGCCCTATCCTACGAGCAGTACTTC.

The chain employs TRBV5-4 and TRBJ2-1, with 14 bases matching TRBD2. The V gene end was trimmed by 4 bases and the J gene end by 2 bases; junction bases not matched to a gene: 8. There are 18 residues in the CDR3. Germline V gives CDR1 SGHNT, CDR2 YYREEE (reference sequence). The CDR3 sequence: CASSRGTSGRSTYNEQFF. The CDR3 DNA reads as TGTGCCAGCAGCCGTGGGACTAGCGGGAGATCTACCTACAATGAGCAGTTCTTC.

This clone was seen only once. V and J are TRBV5-1 and TRBJ2-5; unclear D gene. CDR3 length: 12 residues. V gave up 0 bases and J gave up 9 bases, with 9 bases separating them. Germline CDR1 is SGHRS and CDR2 is YFSETQ. The DNA for the CDR3 is TGCGCCAGCAGCTTGGTAACTGGGTCCCAGTACTTC. Encoded protein: CASSLVTGSQYF. Supplemented by reference TRBV5-1 and TRBJ2-5, the full variable domain reads KAGVTQTPRYLIKTRGQQVTLSCSPISGHRSVSWYQQTPGQGLQFLFEYFSETQRNKGNFPGRFSGRQFSNSRSEMNVSTLELGDSALYLCASSLVTGSQYFGPGTRLLVL.

The V and J genes are TRBV7-2 and TRBJ2-5; possible D gene TRBD2, 6 bases. The CDR3 spans 14 residues. Germline CDR1 SGHTA, CDR2 FQGNSA. V lost 5 bases, J lost 2 bases, and 12 bases lay in between. Written as DNA, the CDR3 is TGTGCCAGCAGCATTTTGGGACTTCAAGAGACCCAGTACTTC. The encoded protein is CASSILGLQETQYF.

As regards this clone: Given a far larger clone just one base away, this is likely a sequencing read error. The genes are TRBV1 and TRBJ1-1. TRBV1 corresponds to a pseudogene. CDR3 size: 14 residues. The CDR3 sequence is CTSSQDTEGTEAFF. The CDR3 nucleotides read TGCACCAGCAGCCAAGATACAGAGGGCACTGAAGCTTTCTTT.

V gene TRBV11-3 combines with J gene TRBJ2-7, with D uncertain. The CDR3 runs to 13 residues. Per the germline V gene, CDR1 is SGHNT and CDR2 is YENEEA. V lost 5 bases and J 5 bases, leaving 13 bases between the germline ends. The CDR3 nucleotides read TGTGCCAGCAGCCCCCAGGTGGGTCACGAGCAGTACTTC. Its protein is CASSPQVGHEQYF.

The J gene is TRBJ2-1, the V gene TRBV4-1, with 9 bases matching TRBD2. Looked up from germline, CDR1 is MGHRA and CDR2 is YSYEKL. The CDR3 has 18 amino acids. V lost 4 bases to trimming and J lost 2 bases; unmatched junction nucleotides: 12. The CDR3: CASSLEGAGGPPYNEQFF. The CDR3 DNA reads TGCGCCAGCAGCCTGGAGGGCGCGGGAGGGCCCCCCTACAATGAGCAGTTCTTC.

This chain joins TRBV7-2 and TRBJ2-3; no definite D call. Germline assignment: CDR1 SGHTA and CDR2 FQGNSA. The CDR3 has 13 amino acids. Trimming left V 4 bases short and J 4 bases short, with 9 bases between. The CDR3 protein is CASSSGWADTQYF. The CDR3 DNA follows: TGTGCCAGCAGCTCTGGGTGGGCAGATACGCAGTATTTT.

The chain uses TRBV5-1 and TRBJ2-2, with a possible D match to TRBD2 (5 bases). CDR3 length: 16 residues. V lost 1 base and J 0 bases, leaving 10 bases between the germline ends. Germline assignment: CDR1 SGHRS and CDR2 YFSETQ. In DNA form, the CDR3 reads TGCGCCAGCAGCTTGCTAGCCACGACGAACACCGGGGAGCTGTTTTTT. Translated, it gives CASSLLATTNTGELFF.

This chain connects TRBV4-2 to TRBJ1-3, with a possible D match to TRBD1 (6 bases). Looked up from germline, CDR1 is LGHNA and CDR2 is YNFKEQ. The CDR3 sequence is 14 residues long. V shed 5 bases and J shed 4 bases, with 12 bases lying between them. The DNA of the CDR3 is TGTGCCAGCAGCTCTTGGACAGACGGAAACACCATATATTTT. Amino acid sequence: CASSSWTDGNTIYF.

Turning to this clone: A far larger clone differs by one base, so this is likely a read error. This chain uses TRBV11-2 with TRBJ2-7; tentatively, D is TRBD1 or TRBD2 (5 bases each). The V end was cut by 3 bases, the J end by 1 base, with 19 bases between. CDR1 is SGHAT, CDR2 FQNNGV, per germline. This CDR3 region has 17 residues. The DNA of the CDR3 is TGTGCCAGCAGCTTCACATGGGACGCCACCCGATCCTACGAGCAGTACTTC. Translation: CASSFTWDATRSYEQYF.

This clone was counted once. A far more abundant clone sits one base away, making this likely a read error. V usage is TRBV30 and J usage is TRBJ2-2; 11 nucleotides match TRBD2. With 7 bases clipped from V and 5 bases from J, the junction kept 6 bases outside the gene matches. The CDR3 loop spans 14 amino acids. Germline V CDR1 and CDR2: GTSNPN, SVGIG (reference sequence). CDR3 sequence: CAYLRLAGTGELFF. In DNA, the CDR3 is TGTGCCTACCTCCGACTAGCGGGAACCGGGGAGCTGTTTTTT.

The chain uses TRBV5-1 and TRBJ1-5; D unclear. Germline V gives CDR1 SGHRS, CDR2 YFSETQ. V gave up 4 bases and J gave up 5 bases, with 13 bases separating them. The CDR3 extends over 14 amino acids. CDR3 nucleotides: TGCGCCAGCAGCCCGGACGGCCTCTATCAGCCCCAGCATTTT. This sequence encodes CASSPDGLYQPQHF.

The chain recombines TRBV4-1 with TRBJ2-7; 8 bases line up with TRBD1. The ends lost 3 bases at V and 1 base at J; junction bases unmatched: 8. Germline CDR1 and CDR2: MGHRA and YSYEKL. The CDR3 is 16 amino acids. CDR3 coding DNA: TGCGCCAGCAGCCAGGGACAGGCCCCGGGGTCCTACGAGCAGTACTTC. Translated: CASSQGQAPGSYEQYF.

A note on this clone: This is likely an artifact of a read error, given a far larger clone one base away. This CDR3 is also generated by other DNA sequences in the sample. The chain combines TRBV4-1 with TRBJ1-5; a possible D gene is TRBD1 (5 bases). This CDR3 has 15 amino acids. V was shortened by 0 bases and J by 4 bases, with 10 bases between the two germline ends. CDR1 and CDR2 (germline): MGHRA, YSYEKL. DNA of the CDR3: TGCGCCAGCAGCCAAGATTGGGGGTATAATCAGCCCCAGCATTTT. Translation: CASSQDWGYNQPQHF.

V usage is TRBV29-1 and J usage is TRBJ2-7; D is possibly TRBD2 (8 bases). Trimming cost V 6 bases and J 4 bases, with 22 bases left between them. This CDR3 has 15 amino acids. The germline V gene has CDR1 SQVTM and CDR2 ANQGSEA. The CDR3 DNA is TGCAGCGTCTTTTTAGGACTAGCAGGGGGGTACGAGCAGTACTTC. It yields the protein CSVFLGLAGGYEQYF.

This clone was counted many times. Different DNA sequences within this sample yield the same CDR3. The V call is TRBV6-6, the J call TRBJ2-1; no clear D gene. Germline V gene data show CDR1 as MNHNY and CDR2 as SVGAGI (reference sequence). There are 15 residues in the CDR3. V was pared by 2 bases and J by 3 bases, with 11 bases between. CDR3 amino acids: CASSYEVGNYNEQFF. Here the CDR3 DNA reads TGTGCCAGCAGTTACGAGGTTGGGAACTACAATGAGCAGTTCTTC.

The chain recombines TRBV25-1 with TRBJ2-5; 7 nucleotides agree with TRBD2. CDR1 MGHDK and CDR2 SYGVNS come from the germline V gene. The CDR3 is made up of 17 amino acids. V trimming: 1 base; J trimming: 4 bases; junction bases outside the gene matches: 12. CDR3: CASSEWGRGGSAETQYF. The DNA of the CDR3 is TGTGCCAGCAGTGAATGGGGGAGGGGTGGGAGCGCAGAGACCCAGTACTTC. Full variable domain (remainder filled in from reference TRBV25-1 and TRBJ2-5): EADIYQTPRYLVIGTGKKITLECSQTMGHDKMYWYQQDPGMELHLIHYSYGVNSTEKGDLSSESTVSRIRTEHFPLTLESARPSHTSQYLCASSEWGRGGSAETQYFGPGTRLLVL.

The sample holds a few counts of this clone. A far larger clone is just one base off, so this is likely a read error. This CDR3 is also generated by other DNA sequences in the sample. The chain has TRBV4-3 and TRBJ1-1; no definite D call. Germline V CDR1 and CDR2: LGHNA, YSLEER. The germline V and J ends were trimmed by 2 bases and 4 bases, with 11 bases remaining between them. The CDR3 totals 14 residues. Written as DNA, the CDR3 is TGCGCCAGCAGCCAACGTACGTCTAGCACTGAAGCTTTCTTT. Translated, it gives CASSQRTSSTEAFF.